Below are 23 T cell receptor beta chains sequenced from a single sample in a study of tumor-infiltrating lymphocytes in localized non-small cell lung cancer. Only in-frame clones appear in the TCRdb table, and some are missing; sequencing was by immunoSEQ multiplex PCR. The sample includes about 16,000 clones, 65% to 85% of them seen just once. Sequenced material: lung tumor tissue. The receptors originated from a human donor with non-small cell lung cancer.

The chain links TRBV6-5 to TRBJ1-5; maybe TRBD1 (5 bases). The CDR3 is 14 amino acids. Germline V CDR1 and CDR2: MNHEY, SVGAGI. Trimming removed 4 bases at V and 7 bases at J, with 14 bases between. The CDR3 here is CASSSQPRGQPQHF. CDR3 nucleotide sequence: TGTGCCAGCAGTTCCCAGCCCCGGGGGCAGCCCCAGCATTTT.

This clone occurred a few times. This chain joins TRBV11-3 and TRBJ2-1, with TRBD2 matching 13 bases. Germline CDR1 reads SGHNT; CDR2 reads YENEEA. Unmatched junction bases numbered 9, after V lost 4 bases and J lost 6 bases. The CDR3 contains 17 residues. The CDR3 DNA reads TGTGCCAGCAGCTCCGGGACTAGCGGGGCCGGCTTCAATGAGCAGTTCTTC. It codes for CASSSGTSGAGFNEQFF.

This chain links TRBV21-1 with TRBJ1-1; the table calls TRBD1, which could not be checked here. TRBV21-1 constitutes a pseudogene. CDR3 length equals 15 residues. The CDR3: CASSKVDRGWTEAFF. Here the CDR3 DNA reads TGTGCCAGCAGCAAAGTGGACAGGGGGTGGACTGAAGCTTTCTTT.

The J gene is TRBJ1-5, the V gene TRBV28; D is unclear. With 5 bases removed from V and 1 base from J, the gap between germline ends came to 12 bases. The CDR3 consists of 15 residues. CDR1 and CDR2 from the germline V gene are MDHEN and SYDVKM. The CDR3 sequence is CASSPLGPSNQPQHF. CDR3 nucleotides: TGTGCCAGCAGTCCCCTCGGGCCCAGCAATCAGCCCCAGCATTTT.

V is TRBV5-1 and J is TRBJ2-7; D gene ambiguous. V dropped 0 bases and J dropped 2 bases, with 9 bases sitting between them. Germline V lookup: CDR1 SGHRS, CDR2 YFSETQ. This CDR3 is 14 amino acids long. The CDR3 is CASSLANTAYEQYF. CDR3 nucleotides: TGCGCCAGCAGCTTGGCCAACACCGCCTACGAGCAGTACTTC. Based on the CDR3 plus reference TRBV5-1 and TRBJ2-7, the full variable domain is KAGVTQTPRYLIKTRGQQVTLSCSPISGHRSVSWYQQTPGQGLQFLFEYFSETQRNKGNFPGRFSGRQFSNSRSEMNVSTLELGDSALYLCASSLANTAYEQYFGPGTRLTVT.

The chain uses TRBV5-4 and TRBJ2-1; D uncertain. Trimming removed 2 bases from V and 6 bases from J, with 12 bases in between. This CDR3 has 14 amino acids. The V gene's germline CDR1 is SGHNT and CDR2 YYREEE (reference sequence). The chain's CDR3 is CASSFWTVANEQFF. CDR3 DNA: TGTGCCAGCAGCTTTTGGACGGTTGCCAATGAGCAGTTCTTC.

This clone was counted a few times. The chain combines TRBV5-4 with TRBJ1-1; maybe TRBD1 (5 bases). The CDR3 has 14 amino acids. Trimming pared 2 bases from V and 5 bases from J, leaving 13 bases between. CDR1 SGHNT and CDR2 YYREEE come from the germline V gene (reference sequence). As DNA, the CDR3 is TGTGCCAGCAGCTTAAGGGGAGGGAAGACTGAAGCTTTCTTT. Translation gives CASSLRGGKTEAFF.

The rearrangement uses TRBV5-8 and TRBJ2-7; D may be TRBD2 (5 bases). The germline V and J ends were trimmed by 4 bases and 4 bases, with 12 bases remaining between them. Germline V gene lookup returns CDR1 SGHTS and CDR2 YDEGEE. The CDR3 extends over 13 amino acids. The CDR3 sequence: CASSEGDGYEQYF. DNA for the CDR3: TGTGCCAGCAGCGAGGGAGACGGGTACGAGCAGTACTTC.

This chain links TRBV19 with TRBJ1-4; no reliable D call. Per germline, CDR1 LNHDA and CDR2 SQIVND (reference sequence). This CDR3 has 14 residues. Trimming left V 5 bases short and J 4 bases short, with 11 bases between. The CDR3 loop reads CASSVGFGNEKLFF. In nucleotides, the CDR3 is TGTGCCAGTAGTGTCGGATTCGGTAATGAAAAACTGTTTTTT.

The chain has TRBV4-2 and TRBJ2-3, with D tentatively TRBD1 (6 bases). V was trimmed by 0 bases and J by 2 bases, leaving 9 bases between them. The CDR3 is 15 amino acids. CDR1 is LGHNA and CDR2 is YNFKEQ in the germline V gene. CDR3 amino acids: CASSQEDRTTDTQYF. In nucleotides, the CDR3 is TGTGCCAGCAGCCAAGAAGACAGGACCACAGATACGCAGTATTTT.

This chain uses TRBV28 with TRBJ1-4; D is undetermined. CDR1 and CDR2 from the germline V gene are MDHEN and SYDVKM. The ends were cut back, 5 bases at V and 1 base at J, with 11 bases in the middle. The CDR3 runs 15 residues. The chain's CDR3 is CASSPRGITNEKLFF. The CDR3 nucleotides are TGTGCCAGCAGTCCCCGGGGTATAACTAATGAAAAACTGTTTTTT.

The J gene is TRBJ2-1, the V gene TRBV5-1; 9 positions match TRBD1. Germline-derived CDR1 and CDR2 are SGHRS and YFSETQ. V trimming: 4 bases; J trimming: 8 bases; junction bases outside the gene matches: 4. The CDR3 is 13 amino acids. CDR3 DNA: TGCGCCAGCAGCGTGGACAGGGGCTATGAGCAGTTCTTC. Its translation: CASSVDRGYEQFF.

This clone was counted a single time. In nucleotides, the CDR3 is TGTGCCAGCAGCGGGGGGACAGGGGGACGGGAGACCCAGTACTTC. This gives the protein CASSGGTGGRETQYF. V and J are TRBV5-5 and TRBJ2-5; 11 bases map to TRBD1. Losses at the gene ends were 4 bases for V and 5 bases for J; bases not matched to a gene: 7. Germline CDR1 and CDR2: SGHKS and YYEKEE (reference sequence). This CDR3 region has 15 residues.

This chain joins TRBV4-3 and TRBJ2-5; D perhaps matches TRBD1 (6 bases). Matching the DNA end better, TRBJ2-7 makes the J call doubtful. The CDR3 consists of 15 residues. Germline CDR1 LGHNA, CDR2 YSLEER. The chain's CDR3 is CASSQVGAGAYEQYF. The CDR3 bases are TGCGCCAGCAGCCAGGTAGGGGCAGGGGCCTACGAGCAGTACTTC.

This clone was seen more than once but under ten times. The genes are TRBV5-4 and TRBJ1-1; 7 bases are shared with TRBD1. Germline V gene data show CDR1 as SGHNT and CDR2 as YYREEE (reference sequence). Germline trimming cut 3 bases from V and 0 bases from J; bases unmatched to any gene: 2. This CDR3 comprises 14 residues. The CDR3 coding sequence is TGTGCCAGCAGCTGGGGACAGCTGAACACTGAAGCTTTCTTT. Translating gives CASSWGQLNTEAFF.

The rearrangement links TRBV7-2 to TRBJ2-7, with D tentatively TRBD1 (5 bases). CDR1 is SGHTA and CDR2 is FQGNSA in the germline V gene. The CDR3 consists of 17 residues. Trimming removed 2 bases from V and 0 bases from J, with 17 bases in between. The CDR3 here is CASSLMGMGPSSYEQYF. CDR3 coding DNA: TGTGCCAGCAGCTTAATGGGTATGGGGCCGAGCTCCTACGAGCAGTACTTC.

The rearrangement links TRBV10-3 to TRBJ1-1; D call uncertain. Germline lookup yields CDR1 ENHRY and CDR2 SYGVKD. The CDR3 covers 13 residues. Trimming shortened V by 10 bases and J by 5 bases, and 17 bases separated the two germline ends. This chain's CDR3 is CASSSTVNTEAFF. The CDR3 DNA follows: TGTGCCAGCAGCAGTACAGTTAATACTGAAGCTTTCTTT.

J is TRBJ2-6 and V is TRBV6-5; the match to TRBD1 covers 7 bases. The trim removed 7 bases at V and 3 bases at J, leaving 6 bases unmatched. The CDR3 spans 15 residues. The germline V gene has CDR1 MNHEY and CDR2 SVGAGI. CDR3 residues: CASKKTGDGANVLTF. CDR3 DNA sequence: TGTGCCAGCAAAAAAACAGGGGATGGGGCCAACGTCCTGACTTTC.

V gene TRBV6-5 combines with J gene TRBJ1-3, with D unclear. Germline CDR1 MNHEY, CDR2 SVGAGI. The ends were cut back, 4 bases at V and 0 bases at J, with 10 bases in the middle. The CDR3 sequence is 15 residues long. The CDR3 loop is CASSSKLVSGNTIYF. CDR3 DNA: TGTGCCAGCAGTTCCAAGCTCGTCTCTGGAAACACCATATATTTT.

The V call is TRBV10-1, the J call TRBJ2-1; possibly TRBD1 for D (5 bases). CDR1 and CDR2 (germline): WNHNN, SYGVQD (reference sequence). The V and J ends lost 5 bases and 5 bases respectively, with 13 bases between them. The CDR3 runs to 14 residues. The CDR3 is CASSRRGTDNEQFF. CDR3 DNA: TGCGCCAGCAGTCGTAGGGGAACGGACAATGAGCAGTTCTTC.

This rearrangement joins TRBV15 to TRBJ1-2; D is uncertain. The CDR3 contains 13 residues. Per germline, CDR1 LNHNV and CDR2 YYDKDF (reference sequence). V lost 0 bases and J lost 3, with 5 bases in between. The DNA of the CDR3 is TGTGCCACCAGCAGAGATTTGGACTATGGCTACACCTTC. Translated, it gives CATSRDLDYGYTF.

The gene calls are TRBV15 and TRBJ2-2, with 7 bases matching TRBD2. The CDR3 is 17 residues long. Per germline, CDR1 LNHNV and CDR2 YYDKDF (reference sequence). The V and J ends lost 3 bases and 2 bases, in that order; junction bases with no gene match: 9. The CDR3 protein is CATSSKTGTINTGELFF. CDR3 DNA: TGTGCCACCAGCAGTAAAACCGGGACTATTAACACCGGGGAGCTGTTTTTT.

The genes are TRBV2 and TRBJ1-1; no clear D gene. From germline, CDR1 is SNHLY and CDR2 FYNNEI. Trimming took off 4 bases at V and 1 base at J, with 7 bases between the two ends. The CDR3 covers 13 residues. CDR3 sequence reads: CASSVPENTEAFF. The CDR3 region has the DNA TGTGCCAGCAGTGTCCCAGAGAACACTGAAGCTTTCTTT. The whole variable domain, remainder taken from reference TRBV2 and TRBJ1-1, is EPEVTQTPSHQVTQMGQEVILRCVPISNHLYFYWYRQILGQKVEFLVSFYNNEISEKSEIFDDQFSVERPDGSNFTLKIRSTKLEDSAMYFCASSVPENTEAFFGQGTRLTVV.